The clone carrying this T cell receptor (beta chain) was observed a handful of times. Its antigen is not known. The record originates from a study of identical twins. Notes on the study in general: Modelling approaches yielded underestimates of out-of-frame TCR alpha sharing between monozygotic twins. Out-of-frame alpha sequences common to twins exhibited an excess of low generation probability.

V lost 3 bases to trimming and J lost 6 bases, with 11 bases between them. Germline CDR1 is SGHAT and CDR2 is FQNNGV. CDR3 size: 13 residues. TCRdb itself ran the 5' RACE reads through MiXCR, one entry per CDR3 protein. This table holds 450,000 or so distinct CDR3 sequences, about 14% found once. Separately, the same data were catalogued under a study of yellow fever vaccine responses in identical twins.

This TCR was sampled from a woman aged 18-29 years in good health. The material sequenced was CD4+ T cells sorted from blood. The V call is TRBV11-2, the J call TRBJ1-1; unclear D gene. For the CDR3, the DNA is TGTGCCAGCAGCTTTGGGGTCCCATCTGAAGCTTTCTTT. The encoded protein is CASSFGVPSEAFF.